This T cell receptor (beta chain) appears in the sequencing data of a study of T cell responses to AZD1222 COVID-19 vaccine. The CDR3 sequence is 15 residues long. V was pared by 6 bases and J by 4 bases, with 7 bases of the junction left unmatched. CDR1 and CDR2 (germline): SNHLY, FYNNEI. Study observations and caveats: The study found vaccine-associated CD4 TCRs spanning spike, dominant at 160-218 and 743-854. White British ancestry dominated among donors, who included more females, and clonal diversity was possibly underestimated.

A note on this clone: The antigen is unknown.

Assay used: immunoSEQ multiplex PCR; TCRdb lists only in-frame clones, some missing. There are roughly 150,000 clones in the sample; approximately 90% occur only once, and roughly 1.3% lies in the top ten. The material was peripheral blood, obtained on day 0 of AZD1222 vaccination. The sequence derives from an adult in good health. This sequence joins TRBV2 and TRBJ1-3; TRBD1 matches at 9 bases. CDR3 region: CASRWDGTGGNTIYF. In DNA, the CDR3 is TGTGCCAGCAGATGGGACGGGACAGGGGGAAACACCATATATTTT.